This is a list of T cell receptor beta chains from one sample in a study of blood T cell repertoires in COVID-19. The repertoire was sequenced with immunoSEQ multiplex PCR; TCRdb's copy has only in-frame clones and lacks some. The sample holds about 120,000 clones, around 81% seen once. The material sequenced was peripheral blood. The receptors stem from a man between 65 and 85 years old with acute or convalescent COVID-19. Both conserved end residues are part of each CDR3. The order of the fields is D gene, V gene, J gene, clone size, CDR3 protein, CDR3 DNA. The D gene is left open where the match is weak. Where a row states a size, it is once, few, many or the class of an expanded clone; other rows omit it.

>NA|TRBV3-1/TRBV3-2|TRBJ1-2|few
CASSQVNRGLLMLYGYTF
TGTGCCAGCAGCCAAGTCAATCGTGGACTCCTCATGCTATATGGCTACACCTTC
>NA|TRBV30|TRBJ1-3|few
CAWSVGGVRGDTIYF
TGTGCCTGGAGTGTAGGGGGAGTACGTGGGGACACCATATATTTT
>TRBD1|TRBV5-6|TRBJ1-5|NA
CASSLAGGSNQPQHF
TGTGCCAGCAGCTTGGCAGGGGGGAGCAATCAGCCCCAGCATTTT
>NA|TRBV6-5|TRBJ1-1|once
CASSYGGAMNTEAFF
TGTGCCAGCAGTTACGGGGGGGCAATGAACACTGAAGCTTTCTTT
>TRBD1|TRBV5-1|TRBJ1-2|NA
CASSLDRGKGGYTF
TGCGCCAGCAGCTTGGACAGGGGGAAAGGTGGCTACACCTTC
>TRBD1|TRBV5-4|TRBJ1-4|NA
CASSLQGTANEKLFF
TGTGCCAGCAGCCTACAGGGGACGGCTAATGAAAAACTGTTTTTT
>NA|TRBV19|TRBJ1-5|NA
CASSIGTGYSNQPQHF
TGTGCCAGTAGTATTGGAACGGGGTATAGCAATCAGCCCCAGCATTTT
>TRBD2|TRBV7-2|TRBJ2-3|NA
CASSLVSSGRTDTQYF
TGTGCCAGCAGCTTAGTGTCTAGCGGGAGGACAGATACGCAGTATTTT
>NA|TRBV6-2/TRBV6-3|TRBJ2-7|NA
CASSSPVRGAGYEQYF
TGTGCCAGCAGCTCCCCCGTACGGGGGGCAGGGTACGAGCAGTACTTC
>NA|TRBV10-3|TRBJ1-5|NA
CAISESSGGLYQPQHF
TGTGCCATCAGTGAGTCTTCCGGGGGACTTTATCAGCCCCAGCATTTT
>TRBD1|TRBV11-3|TRBJ2-2|NA
CASSPQGAHAGELFF
TGTGCCAGCAGCCCACAGGGGGCCCACGCCGGGGAGCTGTTTTTT
>TRBD1|TRBV5-8|TRBJ2-5|NA
CASSSGDRALPETQYF
TGTGCCAGCAGCTCCGGGGACAGGGCCCTCCCAGAGACCCAGTACTTC
>TRBD1|TRBV9|TRBJ1-2|NA
CASSVGDRVSYGYTF
TGTGCCAGCAGCGTTGGGGACAGGGTTAGCTATGGCTACACCTTC
>TRBD1|TRBV4-1|TRBJ2-1|NA
CASSPPGQGVNEQFF
TGCGCCAGCAGCCCCCCGGGACAGGGGGTCAATGAGCAGTTCTTC
>NA|TRBV20-1|TRBJ1-2|NA
CSAKGIYGYTF
TGCAGTGCTAAGGGGATCTATGGCTACACCTTC
>TRBD2|TRBV20-1|TRBJ2-1|NA
CSASLETSEGQFF
TGCAGTGCTAGTTTGGAGACTAGCGAGGGGCAGTTCTTC
>NA|TRBV9|TRBJ1-5|NA
CASSVAGVINQPQHF
TGTGCCAGCAGCGTCGCGGGGGTAATCAATCAGCCCCAGCATTTT
>NA|TRBV18|TRBJ1-4|once
CASSGTNEKLFF
TGTGCCAGCTCCGGGACTAATGAAAAACTGTTTTTT
>NA|TRBV24-1|TRBJ2-3|NA
CATSGLSTDTQYF
TGTGCCACCAGTGGGCTGAGCACAGATACGCAGTATTTT
>TRBD2|TRBV6-5|TRBJ2-7|NA
CASSYSSGTLYEQYF
TGTGCCAGCAGTTACTCAAGCGGGACTCTCTACGAGCAGTACTTC
>TRBD1|TRBV9|TRBJ1-4|NA
CASSAGGADEKLFF
TGTGCCAGCAGCGCAGGGGGCGCCGATGAAAAACTGTTTTTT
>TRBD1|TRBV4-3|TRBJ1-2|NA
CASSQGNRGFDGYTF
TGCGCCAGCAGCCAAGGAAACAGGGGCTTTGATGGCTACACCTTC
>NA|TRBV19|TRBJ1-3|NA
CASSELAGNTIYF
TGTGCCAGTAGCGAGCTTGCTGGAAACACCATATATTTT
>NA|TRBV14|TRBJ2-5|many
CASSQAKAAGFLETQYF
TGTGCCAGCAGCCAAGCAAAGGCGGCAGGGTTTCTGGAGACCCAGTACTTC
>NA|TRBV7-3|TRBJ1-2|NA
CASSPRGAWNGYTF
TGTGCCAGCAGCCCCCGGGGGGCGTGGAATGGCTACACCTTC
>NA|TRBV23-1|TRBJ1-4|NA
CASSPTGREKLFF
TGCGCCAGCAGCCCTACAGGGCGTGAAAAACTGTTTTTT